Following are 14 T cell receptor beta chains from one sample sequenced in a study of T cells in Graves' hyperthyroidism and ophthalmopathy. Authors of the study amplified TCR beta CDR3 regions from RNA transcripts. HTBI primers were the set used in a first-round RT-PCR of the TCR CDR3. TCRdb redid the calling of the multiplex PCR reads with MiXCR, one entry per CDR3 protein. The sample consists of under 750,000 distinct CDR3 sequences, around 20% of them appearing once. Sequencing input: blood. The receptor source for this set is a woman aged 45-65 years with Graves' hyperthyroidism that later progressed to Graves' ophthalmopathy.

The chain combines TRBV4-2 with TRBJ2-7; D uncertain. Germline V CDR1 and CDR2: LGHNA, YNFKEQ. This CDR3 is built from 13 residues. With 4 bases removed from V and 5 bases from J, the gap between germline ends came to 12 bases. CDR3 amino acids: CASSPLTPDEQYF. The CDR3 DNA sequence: TGTGCCAGCAGCCCTCTAACCCCCGACGAGCAGTACTTC.

The chain joins TRBV5-6 to TRBJ2-2; D is uncertain. This CDR3 has 14 amino acids. The germline V and J ends were trimmed by 0 bases and 3 bases, with 6 bases remaining between them. The germline V gene has CDR1 SGHDT and CDR2 YYEEEE. This chain's CDR3 is CASSLAGHTGELFF. The CDR3 nucleotides read TGTGCCAGCAGCTTGGCCGGGCACACCGGGGAGCTGTTTTTT.

This clonotype was recorded at least ten times. The rearrangement joins TRBV12-3 or TRBV12-4 to TRBJ1-2, with 7 bases matching TRBD1. This CDR3 has 14 residues. V shed 6 bases, J shed 0 bases, and the junction held 4 bases outside the gene matches. CDR3 nucleotides: TGTGCCAGCAGGGGCAGGGGGGCTAACTATGGCTACACCTTC. This encodes CASRGRGANYGYTF.

The rearrangement links TRBV15 to TRBJ2-1; 9 nucleotides line up with TRBD2. CDR3 length equals 14 residues. CDR1 and CDR2 from the germline V gene are LNHNV and YYDKDF (reference sequence). The V segment lost 6 bases and the J segment 8 bases; nucleotides outside the gene matches: 8. This CDR3 is CATRRGGLLDEQFF. In DNA, the CDR3 is TGTGCCACCAGGCGGGGGGGCCTTTTGGATGAGCAGTTCTTC. Looking up the rest from reference TRBV15 and TRBJ2-1 gives the full variable domain: DAMVIQNPRYQVTQFGKPVTLSCSQTLNHNVMYWYQQKSSQAPKLLFHYYDKDFNNEADTPDNFQSRRPNTSFCFLDIRSPGLGDTAMYLCATRRGGLLDEQFFGPGTRLTVL.

This clonotype was observed a handful of times. The gene calls are TRBV9 and TRBJ1-5; D not resolved. This CDR3 contains 13 residues. Germline assignment: CDR1 SGDLS and CDR2 YYNGEE. V lost 0 bases and J lost 4, with 5 bases in between. In DNA, the CDR3 is TGTGCCAGCAGCGTAGAGAGGAATCAGCCCCAGCATTTT. Protein sequence: CASSVERNQPQHF.

The chain employs TRBV10-3 and TRBJ2-7, with 10 nucleotides matching TRBD1. The CDR3 sequence is 13 residues long. Germline V gene sequence: CDR1 ENHRY, CDR2 SYGVKD. The junction had 10 bases not matched to a gene; V was cut back by 10 bases and J by 7 bases. CDR3: CASSRRTGGEQYF. As DNA, the CDR3 is TGTGCCAGCAGCCGACGGACAGGGGGGGAGCAGTACTTC.

This clonotype has a count of ten or more. The chain recombines TRBV30 with TRBJ1-2; D might be TRBD1 (6 bases). The CDR3 extends over 12 amino acids. Germline values: CDR1 GTSNPN, CDR2 SVGIG (reference sequence). Trimming shortened V by 7 bases and J by 5 bases, and 14 bases separated the two germline ends. In DNA form, the CDR3 reads TGTGCCTTTACCAGGGGATGGTATGGCTACACCTTC. Translation: CAFTRGWYGYTF.

The rearrangement joins TRBV6-1 to TRBJ1-2; maybe TRBD1 (6 bases). This CDR3 has 15 amino acids. Germline loops: CDR1 MNHNS, CDR2 SASEGT. V dropped 3 bases and J dropped 5 bases, with 16 bases sitting between them. CDR3 amino acids: CASSELRQDTYGYTF. In DNA, the CDR3 is TGTGCCAGCAGTGAGTTGAGACAGGATACTTATGGCTACACCTTC.

In its sample, this clonotype was seen many times. The chain has TRBV5-4 and TRBJ2-3; perhaps TRBD1 as D (6 bases). Germline CDR1 reads SGHNT; CDR2 reads YYREEE (reference sequence). Trimming stripped 5 bases from V and 0 bases from J, with 13 bases between. This CDR3 comprises 15 residues. The CDR3 loop reads CASSADSISTDTQYF. The CDR3 DNA reads as TGTGCCAGCAGTGCGGACAGTATCAGCACAGATACGCAGTATTTT.

This clonotype was found a few times. The rearrangement uses TRBV15 and TRBJ2-7; D gene ambiguous. Germline assignment: CDR1 LNHNV and CDR2 YYDKDF (reference sequence). Between the trimmed V and J ends, which lost 6 bases and 6 bases, there was a span of 15 bases. There are 13 residues in the CDR3. This CDR3 reads CATRIAGSGEQYF. The CDR3 DNA reads TGTGCCACCAGGATCGCAGGCTCTGGCGAGCAGTACTTC. Complete variable domain (other parts from reference TRBV15 and TRBJ2-7): DAMVIQNPRYQVTQFGKPVTLSCSQTLNHNVMYWYQQKSSQAPKLLFHYYDKDFNNEADTPDNFQSRRPNTSFCFLDIRSPGLGDTAMYLCATRIAGSGEQYFGPGTRLTVT.

This clonotype has at least ten counts. The V gene is TRBV7-6, the J gene TRBJ2-1, with D possibly TRBD2 on 5 matching bases. With 0 bases removed from V and 8 bases from J, the gap between germline ends came to 14 bases. The germline V gene encodes CDR1 SGHVS and CDR2 FNYEAQ. This CDR3 comprises 15 residues. The CDR3 region has the DNA TGTGCCAGCAGCTTAGCGCCAGGAGAGGGCTATGAGCAGTTCTTC. It yields the protein CASSLAPGEGYEQFF.

Regarding this clonotype: Just one base apart from a much larger clone, this may be a read error. This chain uses TRBV2 with TRBJ1-2; TRBD1 aligns across 9 bases. This CDR3 has 15 amino acids. Germline assignment: CDR1 SNHLY and CDR2 FYNNEI. CDR3 coding DNA: TGTACCAGCAGTGCGGACAGGGGCCCTAACTATGGCTACACCTTC. This codes for CTSSADRGPNYGYTF. Variable domain in full (rest from reference TRBV2 and TRBJ1-2): EPEVTQTPSHQVTQMGQEVILRCVPISNHLYFYWYRQILGQKVEFLVSFYNNEISEKSEIFDDQFSVERPDGSNFTLKIRSTKLEDSAMYFCTSSADRGPNYGYTFGSGTRLTVV.

This clonotype has at least ten counts. The rearrangement joins TRBV5-5 to TRBJ1-2; 10 bases align to TRBD1. The ends lost 5 bases at V and 8 bases at J; junction bases unmatched: 3. Germline CDR1 is SGHKS and CDR2 is YYEKEE (reference sequence). The CDR3 is 12 amino acids. CDR3 protein: CASRVGQGGYTF. As DNA, the CDR3 is TGTGCCAGCAGGGTGGGACAGGGGGGCTACACCTTC.

In its sample, this clonotype was seen a few times. The chain links TRBV19 to TRBJ1-1, with no clear D. CDR3 length: 15 residues. Trimming removed 1 base from V and 3 bases from J, with 12 bases in between. Germline V lookup: CDR1 LNHDA, CDR2 SQIVND (reference sequence). The CDR3 reads CASSIVAEPYTEAFF. As DNA, the CDR3 is TGTGCCAGTAGTATAGTGGCGGAGCCCTACACTGAAGCTTTCTTT.